A selection of T cell receptor beta chains follows, all from one sample in a study of blood T cell repertoires in COVID-19. TCRdb keeps only in-frame clones here, not all; method: immunoSEQ multiplex PCR. Counted here are 120,000 to 150,000 clones, roughly 90% occurring once; the ten biggest clones make up 0.9% to 0.95%. Sequenced input: peripheral blood. The receptors were sampled from a woman aged 45-65 years with acute or convalescent COVID-19. Both conserved end residues are part of each CDR3. A D gene is named only where the DNA matches it firmly. Size tells how often a clone was seen (once, few, many) or the class of an expanded clone, and some rows leave it out.

TRBV5-1	17	-	-	TRBJ2-7	TGCGCCAGCAGCTTGGCGGGAATAACTACATTGGCTGGCGAGCAGTACTTC	CASSLAGITTLAGEQYF
TRBV5-1	13	-	-	TRBJ2-2	TGCGCCAGCACCTGGGCGGGTTCCGGGGAGCTGTTTTTT	CASTWAGSGELFF
TRBV2	14	-	-	TRBJ2-7	TGTGCCAGCAGTGATAGGTACAGCTCCTACGAGCAGTACTTC	CASSDRYSSYEQYF
TRBV7-9	17	-	TRBD2	TRBJ2-3	TGTGCCAGCAGCTCGGTAGCGGGAGGGCCTTGGGGAGATACGCAGTATTTT	CASSSVAGGPWGDTQYF
TRBV30	14	-	TRBD1	TRBJ2-7	TGTGCCTGGAGAGGTCGACAGGGGGTTGGCGAGCAGTACTTC	CAWRGRQGVGEQYF
TRBV27	14	-	TRBD1	TRBJ2-7	TGTGCCAGCAGTTTACAGGGGGCGGGCTACGAGCAGTACTTC	CASSLQGAGYEQYF
TRBV2	15	-	-	TRBJ2-1	TGTGCCAGCAGTGAATTGGGGGGGGCCCCGGATGAGCAGTTCTTC	CASSELGGAPDEQFF
TRBV7-2	14	-	-	TRBJ1-6	TGTGCCAGCAGCTTAGCTTCCTCCAGTTCACCCCTCCACTTT	CASSLASSSSPLHF
TRBV11-2	15	-	TRBD1	TRBJ2-7	TGTGCCAGCAGCCCCCTAGGGGGCAGACCCTACGAGCAGTACTTC	CASSPLGGRPYEQYF
TRBV6-5	13	-	-	TRBJ1-5	TGTGCCAGCAGCAGGGTCCGCAATCAGCCCCAGCATTTT	CASSRVRNQPQHF
TRBV19	13	once	TRBD1	TRBJ1-6	TGTGCCAGCCGGGACAGGGGGCATTCACCCCTCCACTTT	CASRDRGHSPLHF
TRBV5-1	16	few	TRBD1	TRBJ2-7	TGCGCCAGCAGCGCCCCTCGAGGACAGGGGTCTCACGAGCAGTACTTC	CASSAPRGQGSHEQYF
TRBV29-1	14	-	TRBD2	TRBJ2-1	TGCAGCGTCAGAGCGGGAGGGTCCTACAATGAGCAGTTCTTC	CSVRAGGSYNEQFF
TRBV5-4	15	-	-	TRBJ2-1	TGTGCCAGCAGCTTGGTCCGGAGCTCCTACAATGAGCAGTTCTTC	CASSLVRSSYNEQFF
TRBV5-1	14	-	-	TRBJ1-4	TGCGCCAGCAGCTCGACAGGTTATAATGAAAAACTGTTTTTT	CASSSTGYNEKLFF
TRBV18	15	-	TRBD1	TRBJ2-1	TGTGCCAGCTCACCTGAAGGGACAGCTTACAATGAGCAGTTCTTC	CASSPEGTAYNEQFF